A selection of T cell receptor beta chains follows, all from one sample in a study of blood T cell repertoires in COVID-19. Using immunoSEQ multiplex PCR, the repertoire was profiled, and TCRdb retains in-frame clones only, with some absent. This sample has 200,000 to 250,000 clones, with approximately 90% found just once. Sequences were obtained from PBMCs or T cells enriched from blood (not recorded which). These receptors were collected from a man under 40 who had recovered from COVID-19. Both conserved end residues are part of each CDR3. The D gene is left open where the match is weak. Rows give clone size only sometimes, using once, few, many, or a class for an expanded clone.

d_gene: NA
v_gene: TRBV4-1
abundance: few
j_gene: TRBJ2-2
CDR3nt: TGCGCCAGCAGCCAAGATGTCCCTACCGGGGAGCTGTTTTTT
CDR3aa: CASSQDVPTGELFF

d_gene: NA
v_gene: TRBV15
abundance: NA
j_gene: TRBJ2-5
CDR3nt: TGTGCCACCAGCTGGGGCTACCAAGAGACCCAGTACTTC
CDR3aa: CATSWGYQETQYF

d_gene: NA
v_gene: TRBV20-1
abundance: NA
j_gene: TRBJ2-7
CDR3nt: TGCAGTGCTAGTGGACAGACAGAGCAGTACTTC
CDR3aa: CSASGQTEQYF

d_gene: NA
v_gene: TRBV7-9
abundance: NA
j_gene: TRBJ2-1
CDR3nt: TGTGCCAGCAGCTTATTGAGTCCTCAATCTGGTGAGCAGTTCTTC
CDR3aa: CASSLLSPQSGEQFF

d_gene: TRBD1
v_gene: TRBV28
abundance: NA
j_gene: TRBJ1-3
CDR3nt: TGTGCCAGCAGCCGGACAGGGAGTCCTGGAAACACCATATATTTT
CDR3aa: CASSRTGSPGNTIYF

d_gene: NA
v_gene: TRBV2
abundance: NA
j_gene: TRBJ2-1
CDR3nt: TGTGCCAGCAATACGGACTATTACAATGAGCAGTTCTTC
CDR3aa: CASNTDYYNEQFF

d_gene: TRBD1
v_gene: TRBV7-9
abundance: NA
j_gene: TRBJ1-1
CDR3nt: TGTGCCAGCAGATTTCATCCTAGGACAGGGATTTCTGAAGCTTTCTTT
CDR3aa: CASRFHPRTGISEAFF

d_gene: NA
v_gene: TRBV5-5
abundance: NA
j_gene: TRBJ2-4
CDR3nt: TGTGCCAGCAGAGAAGGCGGGACTCTTGGGGACATTCAGTACTTC
CDR3aa: CASREGGTLGDIQYF

d_gene: NA
v_gene: TRBV27
abundance: NA
j_gene: TRBJ1-4
CDR3nt: TGTGCCAGCAGTTCTCAAGAGGGTAATGAAAAACTGTTTTTT
CDR3aa: CASSSQEGNEKLFF

d_gene: NA
v_gene: TRBV28
abundance: NA
j_gene: TRBJ2-1
CDR3nt: TGTGCCAGCAGTCTAAGAATATCACCCTACAATGAGCAGTTCTTC
CDR3aa: CASSLRISPYNEQFF

d_gene: TRBD2
v_gene: TRBV11-3
abundance: NA
j_gene: TRBJ2-3
CDR3nt: TGTGCCAGCAGCTTATTAGCGGGGGGGCGTGATACGCAGTATTTT
CDR3aa: CASSLLAGGRDTQYF

d_gene: TRBD1
v_gene: TRBV3-1/TRBV3-2
abundance: NA
j_gene: TRBJ1-4
CDR3nt: TGTGCCAGCAGCCAACCGGGACAGGGGACTGAAAAACTGTTTTTT
CDR3aa: CASSQPGQGTEKLFF

d_gene: TRBD1
v_gene: TRBV9
abundance: NA
j_gene: TRBJ1-3
CDR3nt: TGTGCCAGCAGCGCCAACTACAGGGGGCTGAACACCATATATTTT
CDR3aa: CASSANYRGLNTIYF

d_gene: NA
v_gene: TRBV4-2
abundance: NA
j_gene: TRBJ1-5
CDR3nt: TGTGCCAGCAGCCAAGAAGCGGGTCAGCCCCAGCATTTT
CDR3aa: CASSQEAGQPQHF

d_gene: NA
v_gene: TRBV3-1/TRBV3-2
abundance: NA
j_gene: TRBJ2-7
CDR3nt: TGTGCCAGCAGCCAAGAATCGTTATCTTGGGGCGGGACCAGCCACGAGCAGTACTTC
CDR3aa: CASSQESLSWGGTSHEQYF

d_gene: NA
v_gene: TRBV7-2
abundance: NA
j_gene: TRBJ2-2
CDR3nt: TGTGCCAGCAGCTTAGAATGGGGGGCCGGGGAGCTGTTTTTT
CDR3aa: CASSLEWGAGELFF

d_gene: NA
v_gene: TRBV20-1
abundance: NA
j_gene: TRBJ2-2
CDR3nt: TGCAGTGCTAGTAAAAAGGTTCCGGGGACACCGAACACCGGGGAGCTGTTTTTT
CDR3aa: CSASKKVPGTPNTGELFF

d_gene: NA
v_gene: TRBV18
abundance: once
j_gene: TRBJ2-5
CDR3nt: TGTGCCAGCTCACCCGGGTCTCAAGAGACCCAGTACTTC
CDR3aa: CASSPGSQETQYF

d_gene: TRBD1
v_gene: TRBV14
abundance: NA
j_gene: TRBJ1-1
CDR3nt: TGTGCCAGCAGCCATGGGACAGTGAACACTGAAGCTTTCTTT
CDR3aa: CASSHGTVNTEAFF

d_gene: NA
v_gene: TRBV5-1
abundance: NA
j_gene: TRBJ2-3
CDR3nt: TGCGCCAGCAGCTTGGTGAGCACTAACACAGATACGCAGTATTTT
CDR3aa: CASSLVSTNTDTQYF

d_gene: NA
v_gene: TRBV2
abundance: NA
j_gene: TRBJ2-7
CDR3nt: TGTGCCAGCAGTGTTCAAGGGGACTCCTACGAGCAGTACTTC
CDR3aa: CASSVQGDSYEQYF

d_gene: NA
v_gene: TRBV18
abundance: NA
j_gene: TRBJ2-2
CDR3nt: TGTGCCAGCTCAGACTCTTCCATCGGGAGTACCGGGGAGCTGTTTTTT
CDR3aa: CASSDSSIGSTGELFF

d_gene: NA
v_gene: TRBV24-1
abundance: NA
j_gene: TRBJ1-1
CDR3nt: TGTGCCACCAGTGATTTGGGAGGGAAAGCTTTCTTT
CDR3aa: CATSDLGGKAFF

d_gene: NA
v_gene: TRBV7-2
abundance: NA
j_gene: TRBJ2-7
CDR3nt: TGTGCCAGCAGCCCTAACTCCCTAGGTTCGGGGGAGCAGTACTTC
CDR3aa: CASSPNSLGSGEQYF

d_gene: NA
v_gene: TRBV7-2
abundance: few
j_gene: TRBJ2-1
CDR3nt: TGTGCCAGCAGCTTAAGGGAGCGTAATGAGCAGTTCTTC
CDR3aa: CASSLRERNEQFF

d_gene: NA
v_gene: TRBV30
abundance: NA
j_gene: TRBJ2-5
CDR3nt: TGTGCCTGGAGTGTAGATCTAGTCCAAGAGACCCAGTACTTC
CDR3aa: CAWSVDLVQETQYF

d_gene: TRBD2
v_gene: TRBV6-4
abundance: NA
j_gene: TRBJ2-1
CDR3nt: TGTGCCAGCAGAGCTAGCGGGAACCGCGATGAGCAGTTCTTC
CDR3aa: CASRASGNRDEQFF

d_gene: TRBD1
v_gene: TRBV4-1
abundance: NA
j_gene: TRBJ2-6
CDR3nt: TGCGCCAGCAGCGAGGGACAGGGGCGCTCTGGGGCCAACGTCCTGACTTTC
CDR3aa: CASSEGQGRSGANVLTF

d_gene: NA
v_gene: TRBV4-2
abundance: NA
j_gene: TRBJ2-7
CDR3nt: TGTGCCAGCAGCCCAGGGGGCGGGGGGGCTGAACGCGAGCAGTACTTC
CDR3aa: CASSPGGGGAEREQYF

d_gene: TRBD1
v_gene: TRBV25-1
abundance: NA
j_gene: TRBJ1-6
CDR3nt: TGTGCCAGCACCCAGGGGGCCACCTGGGGTTCACCCCTCCACTTT
CDR3aa: CASTQGATWGSPLHF

d_gene: NA
v_gene: TRBV27
abundance: NA
j_gene: TRBJ2-7
CDR3nt: TGTGCCAGCAGAGAATCCGGGACACCAACCTACGAGCAGTACTTC
CDR3aa: CASRESGTPTYEQYF

d_gene: TRBD1
v_gene: TRBV29-1
abundance: NA
j_gene: TRBJ2-7
CDR3nt: TGCAGCGTTCGTCCGGGACAGGGTTCCGAGCAGTACTTC
CDR3aa: CSVRPGQGSEQYF

d_gene: TRBD2
v_gene: TRBV28
abundance: NA
j_gene: TRBJ2-1
CDR3nt: TGTGCCAGCAGGGAGGGACTAGCGGGGGAGCAGTTCTTC
CDR3aa: CASREGLAGEQFF

d_gene: NA
v_gene: TRBV9
abundance: NA
j_gene: TRBJ1-1
CDR3nt: TGTGCCAGCAGCCCCCGTGGAGCCTTGAACACTGAAGCTTTCTTT
CDR3aa: CASSPRGALNTEAFF

d_gene: NA
v_gene: TRBV4-1
abundance: NA
j_gene: TRBJ2-5
CDR3nt: TGCGCCAGCAGCCCCACCCCTAGCGAGCGAGAGACCCAGTACTTC
CDR3aa: CASSPTPSERETQYF

d_gene: TRBD1
v_gene: TRBV28
abundance: NA
j_gene: TRBJ1-5
CDR3nt: TGTGCCAGCAGCAGAGGGACAGTCAGCAATCAGCCCCAGCATTTT
CDR3aa: CASSRGTVSNQPQHF

d_gene: TRBD1
v_gene: TRBV30
abundance: NA
j_gene: TRBJ1-2
CDR3nt: TGTGCCTCGAAGGCCCAGGGGGCAGGCTATGGCTACACCTTC
CDR3aa: CASKAQGAGYGYTF

d_gene: TRBD1
v_gene: TRBV11-3
abundance: NA
j_gene: TRBJ2-3
CDR3nt: TGTGCCAGCAGCTTAGGCCTACTCGGGGGGACAGGGCCAGATACGCAGTATTTT
CDR3aa: CASSLGLLGGTGPDTQYF

d_gene: NA
v_gene: TRBV19
abundance: NA
j_gene: TRBJ2-3
CDR3nt: TGTGCCAGTAGTCCCCGACAAATAACGCAGTATTTT
CDR3aa: CASSPRQITQYF

d_gene: TRBD2
v_gene: TRBV28
abundance: NA
j_gene: TRBJ2-7
CDR3nt: TGTGCCAGCAGTCCACTAGGACTAGCGGGAGCTCACGAGCAGTACTTC
CDR3aa: CASSPLGLAGAHEQYF

d_gene: NA
v_gene: TRBV18
abundance: NA
j_gene: TRBJ1-5
CDR3nt: TGTGCCAGCTCACCGAGTTCTAATCGCAATCAGCCCCAGCATTTT
CDR3aa: CASSPSSNRNQPQHF

d_gene: NA
v_gene: TRBV30
abundance: NA
j_gene: TRBJ1-5
CDR3nt: TGTGCCTGGAGTGTACGGGATTCACAGCCCCAGCATTTT
CDR3aa: CAWSVRDSQPQHF

d_gene: NA
v_gene: TRBV7-2
abundance: NA
j_gene: TRBJ1-4
CDR3nt: TGTGCCAGCAGCTCGCCAGGGTATGAAAAACTGTTTTTT
CDR3aa: CASSSPGYEKLFF

d_gene: TRBD1
v_gene: TRBV30
abundance: NA
j_gene: TRBJ1-5
CDR3nt: TGTGCCTGGAGTTTTGGACAGGGGGCGAATCAGCCCCAGCATTTT
CDR3aa: CAWSFGQGANQPQHF

d_gene: NA
v_gene: TRBV2
abundance: few
j_gene: TRBJ2-3
CDR3nt: TGTGCCAGCAGGGAAGGGCAGAGGAGCGCAGATACGCAGTATTTT
CDR3aa: CASREGQRSADTQYF

d_gene: TRBD1
v_gene: TRBV6-2/TRBV6-3
abundance: NA
j_gene: TRBJ2-1
CDR3nt: TGTGCCAGCAGTACCCAAGGACAGGGAATCTACAATGAGCAGTTCTTC
CDR3aa: CASSTQGQGIYNEQFF